This T cell receptor beta chain was recorded in a study of Graves' ophthalmopathy and Graves' hyperthyroidism. Study overall: No progression to ophthalmopathy over 18 months defined stable hyperthyroidism. Study-level points and caveats: In blood, most expanded thyroid clonotypes above 0.001 frequency were also detected. For separating ophthalmopathy from stable hyperthyroidism, a 13-signature model gave about 90% sensitivity and 81.08% specificity.

Trimming shortened V by 5 bases and J by 2 bases, and 10 bases separated the two germline ends. From germline, CDR1 is MNHNS and CDR2 SASEGT. The CDR3 has 13 residues. The table lists this clonotype with a few counts. Its target is unknown. Being one base from a much bigger clone, this may be a read error. RNA served as the template for amplifying TCR beta CDR3 regions. In the first round, RT-PCR was carried out with HTBI primers, and a multiplex PCR formed the second round. Using its own MiXCR run on the multiplex PCR reads, TCRdb lists one record per CDR3 protein. The sample carries about 1.2 million distinct CDR3 sequences, less than 45% recorded once.

The genes are TRBV6-1 and TRBJ2-7, with D uncertain. This sequence originates from an adult man with Graves' hyperthyroidism. Specimen: peripheral blood or thyroid tissue (not recorded which). The CDR3 here is CASSRAQTYEQYF. CDR3 in DNA: TGTGCCAGCAGTCGGGCCCAAACCTACGAGCAGTACTTC.